One and the same sample provided the 31 T cell receptor beta chains below, sequenced in a study of early T cells in non-severe SARS-CoV-2 infection. In TCRdb, the 5' RACE reads were re-called with MiXCR into one record per CDR3 protein. The table has fewer than 75,000 distinct CDR3 sequences, over 20% seen once; the top ten hold approximately 16%. Sequenced here: whole blood, sampled at baseline. Receptors were obtained from an adult who was a healthcare worker with PCR-confirmed SARS-CoV-2 infection or an uninfected control (not recorded which).

This chain uses TRBV5-8 with TRBJ2-3; D is ambiguous. The V and J ends lost 1 base and 2 bases respectively, with 11 bases between them. Germline CDR1 is SGHTS and CDR2 is YDEGEE. The CDR3 has 15 residues. The CDR3 DNA reads TGTGCCAGCAGCTTGCCTTTCCTTGACACAGATACGCAGTATTTT. Encoded protein: CASSLPFLDTDTQYF.

This clonotype has only a few counts. The V call is TRBV6-1, the J call TRBJ1-2; TRBD1 matches at 8 bases. CDR3 size: 14 residues. Trimming removed 7 bases from V and 8 bases from J; junction bases left unmatched: 12. Germline CDR1 is MNHNS and CDR2 is SASEGT. The CDR3 bases are TGTGCCAGCATCGAGACGACAGGGGCTTTAGGCTACACCTTC. Its protein product is CASIETTGALGYTF.

This clonotype was picked up many times. This sequence joins TRBV3-1 and TRBJ2-1, with D possibly being TRBD2 (5 bases). This CDR3 spans 13 amino acids. The germline gives CDR1 LGHDT, CDR2 YNNKEL (reference sequence). V was shortened by 3 bases and J by 6 bases, with 9 bases between the two germline ends. The CDR3 sequence is CASSHGESNEQFF. CDR3 sequence (DNA): TGTGCCAGCAGCCACGGGGAAAGCAATGAGCAGTTCTTC.

This clonotype was seen ten or more times. The chain is built from TRBV12-3 or TRBV12-4 and TRBJ2-2; D not resolved. V dropped 1 base and J dropped 7 bases, with 7 bases sitting between them. There are 13 residues in the CDR3. The CDR3 spells CASSLGGSGELFF. CDR3 sequence (DNA): TGTGCCAGCAGTTTAGGAGGCAGCGGGGAGCTGTTTTTT.

This clonotype was seen a handful of times. The J gene is TRBJ2-1, the V gene TRBV7-9; 7 bases are shared with TRBD2. There are 15 residues in the CDR3. Trimming removed 5 bases from V and 2 bases from J; junction bases left unmatched: 6. The V gene's germline CDR1 is SEHNR and CDR2 FQNEAQ (reference sequence). The CDR3 nucleotides read TGTGCCAGCAGCGCAGGACTAGGTGCCTACAATGAGCAGTTCTTC. Protein: CASSAGLGAYNEQFF.

The V and J genes are TRBV19 and TRBJ2-2; D may be TRBD2 (6 bases). Germline V CDR1 and CDR2: LNHDA, SQIVND (reference sequence). Trimming stripped 4 bases from V and 6 bases from J, with 21 bases between. This CDR3 spans 17 amino acids. The CDR3 here is CASSTLEGVGSSGELFF. DNA for the CDR3: TGTGCCAGTAGTACTCTGGAGGGAGTCGGTAGTTCCGGGGAGCTGTTTTTT.

This rearrangement joins TRBV2 to TRBJ1-4; 10 nucleotides agree with TRBD1. The V gene's germline CDR1 is SNHLY and CDR2 FYNNEI. V lost 7 bases to trimming and J lost 6 bases; unmatched junction nucleotides: 5. This CDR3 is 14 amino acids long. CDR3 protein: CASTPGTGDEKLFF. The DNA of the CDR3 is TGTGCCAGCACCCCCGGGACAGGGGATGAAAAACTGTTTTTT.

V is TRBV12-3 or TRBV12-4 and J is TRBJ2-3; D not certain. Trimming left V 7 bases short and J 1 base short, with 9 bases between. This CDR3 comprises 13 residues. The CDR3 here is CASTPGRTDTQYF. The DNA of the CDR3 is TGTGCCAGCACCCCTGGTCGCACAGATACGCAGTATTTT.

The table lists this clonotype with a few counts. The chain carries TRBV12-3 or TRBV12-4 and TRBJ1-5; TRBD1 might be the D (6 bases). The CDR3 contains 14 residues. V lost 1 base, J lost 4 bases, and 8 bases lay in between. For the CDR3, the DNA is TGTGCCAGCAGTTTAGAAGGGGGAAATCAGCCCCAGCATTTT. Protein sequence: CASSLEGGNQPQHF.

V is TRBV7-3 and J is TRBJ1-1, with 8 bases fitting TRBD1. The CDR3 loop spans 14 amino acids. Germline trimming cut 5 bases from V and 10 bases from J; bases unmatched to any gene: 12. CDR1 SGHTA and CDR2 FQGTGA come from the germline V gene. The CDR3 region is CASSELGQGSRAFF. The CDR3 DNA follows: TGTGCCAGCAGCGAACTCGGACAGGGAAGTCGAGCTTTCTTT.

The chain's CDR3 is CASSLSWQNNYGYTF. DNA of the CDR3: TGTGCCAGCAGTTTATCATGGCAGAATAACTATGGCTACACCTTC. This rearrangement joins TRBV27 to TRBJ1-2, with D uncertain. V was cut by 0 bases and J by 1 base, with 9 bases left in between. CDR1 is MNHEY, CDR2 SMNVEV, per germline (reference sequence). The length of the CDR3 is 15 residues.

This clonotype was seen a handful of times. The chain links TRBV6-5 to TRBJ2-2; D uncertain. The CDR3 runs 14 residues. The germline V and J ends were trimmed by 4 bases and 2 bases, with 8 bases remaining between them. CDR1 and CDR2 (germline): MNHEY, SVGAGI. CDR3: CASSSDFNTGELFF. The CDR3 DNA is TGTGCCAGCAGTTCTGACTTTAACACCGGGGAGCTGTTTTTT.

Written as DNA, the CDR3 is TGCGCCAGCAGCCCTGGGGGACCCACAGATACGCAGTATTTT. Translated: CASSPGGPTDTQYF. The rearrangement uses TRBV5-1 and TRBJ2-3, with D perhaps TRBD1 or TRBD2 (5 bases each). The germline V and J ends were trimmed by 4 bases and 2 bases, with 11 bases remaining between them. The germline gives CDR1 SGHRS, CDR2 YFSETQ. CDR3 length equals 14 residues.

The chain couples TRBV13 to TRBJ1-4; the match to TRBD1 covers 8 bases. The J segment lost 6 bases and the V segment lost 0 bases, leaving 0 bases of the junction unmatched. This CDR3 comprises 14 residues. Germline V gives CDR1 PRHDT, CDR2 FYEKMQ (reference sequence). The CDR3 DNA is TGTGCCAGCAGCTTAGGGACAGGGGATGAAAAACTGTTTTTT. Protein sequence: CASSLGTGDEKLFF.

This sequence joins TRBV20-1 and TRBJ1-6; D not certain. Germline CDR1 and CDR2: DFQATT and SNEGSKA (reference sequence). V was shortened by 4 bases and J by 7 bases, with 8 bases between the two germline ends. The CDR3 loop spans 12 amino acids. CDR3 amino acids: CSATDPNSPLHF. The CDR3 DNA is TGCAGTGCTACAGACCCAAATTCACCCCTCCACTTT.

The chain has TRBV5-1 and TRBJ2-7; D unresolved. Germline lookup yields CDR1 SGHRS and CDR2 YFSETQ. The germline V and J ends were trimmed by 3 bases and 3 bases, with 7 bases remaining between them. The CDR3 has 12 residues. The DNA of the CDR3 is TGCGCCAGCAGCTCCGATTACTACGAGCAGTACTTC. Protein product: CASSSDYYEQYF.

This clonotype was observed a handful of times. The genes are TRBV18 and TRBJ1-4; tentative D call: TRBD1 (5 bases). CDR1 and CDR2 from the germline V gene are KGHSH and LQKENI. The germline V and J ends were trimmed by 3 bases and 8 bases, with 16 bases remaining between them. The CDR3 runs 15 residues. In DNA, the CDR3 is TGTGCCAGCTCACCGAGGGACGCGTATGGGGAAAAACTGTTTTTT. Protein product: CASSPRDAYGEKLFF.

Ten or more counts support this clonotype. The genes are TRBV5-8 and TRBJ1-1, with D tentatively TRBD1 (5 bases). This CDR3 has 15 residues. The germline V and J ends were trimmed by 0 bases and 4 bases, with 13 bases remaining between them. Germline loops: CDR1 SGHTS, CDR2 YDEGEE. The CDR3 nucleotides are TGTGCCAGCAGCTTGGAAGGGGCCGTGGCCACTGAAGCTTTCTTT. Translating it yields CASSLEGAVATEAFF.

V and J are TRBV29-1 and TRBJ2-5; 7 positions agree with TRBD2. Germline CDR1 reads SQVTM; CDR2 reads ANQGSEA. This CDR3 has 13 amino acids. Trimming cost V 4 bases and J 4 bases; bases outside gene matches: 6. DNA for the CDR3: TGCAGCGTTGTACCGGGACTACCAGAGACCCAGTACTTC. Translated, it gives CSVVPGLPETQYF.

This clonotype occurred a few times. The V gene is TRBV20-1, the J gene TRBJ1-6, with D hard to call. V lost 3 bases to trimming and J lost 0 bases, with 12 bases between them. Germline values: CDR1 DFQATT, CDR2 SNEGSKA (reference sequence). This CDR3 contains 16 residues. This CDR3 is CSARAAGSSYNSPLHF. In DNA form, the CDR3 reads TGCAGTGCTAGGGCGGCCGGGAGCTCCTATAATTCACCCCTCCACTTT.

The chain carries TRBV6-4 and TRBJ2-7; no reliable D call. CDR1 is MRHNA, CDR2 SNTAGT, per germline. This CDR3 region has 16 residues. V was pared by 0 bases and J by 3 bases, with 15 bases between. CDR3 loop: CASSDSGNPKYYEQYF. The CDR3 DNA reads TGTGCCAGCAGTGACTCGGGGAATCCAAAATACTACGAGCAGTACTTC.

This rearrangement joins TRBV5-8 to TRBJ2-1; the match to TRBD2 covers 7 bases. Germline V gives CDR1 SGHTS, CDR2 YDEGEE. Trimming cost V 5 bases and J 5 bases; bases outside gene matches: 16. The CDR3 runs to 17 residues. CDR3 region: CASSITGRRASNNEQFF. The CDR3 DNA reads TGTGCCAGCAGTATAACCGGGAGGAGGGCGTCCAACAATGAGCAGTTCTTC.

This clonotype showed up just a few times. This chain connects TRBV7-2 to TRBJ1-1, with a weak D call TRBD1 (5 bases). This CDR3 comprises 14 residues. Deletions cut 1 base from V and 4 bases from J, with 10 bases between. Looked up from germline, CDR1 is SGHTA and CDR2 is FQGNSA. The DNA of the CDR3 is TGTGCCAGCAGCTTAGGACAGATAGGCACTGAAGCTTTCTTT. As protein: CASSLGQIGTEAFF. Full variable domain (rest looked up from reference TRBV7-2 and TRBJ1-1): GAGVSQSPSNKVTEKGKDVELRCDPISGHTALYWYRQSLGQGLEFLIYFQGNSAPDKSGLPSDRFSAERTGGSVSTLTIQRTQQEDSAVYLCASSLGQIGTEAFFGQGTRLTVV.

The genes are TRBV7-3 and TRBJ2-3, with D perhaps assigned TRBD1 or TRBD2 (5 bases each). CDR1 and CDR2 from the germline V gene are SGHTA and FQGTGA. The CDR3 length is 13 residues. V was trimmed by 11 bases and J by 1 base, leaving 13 bases between them. CDR3 protein: CAGTGLRTDTQYF. The CDR3 DNA sequence: TGTGCCGGGACGGGGCTCCGCACAGATACGCAGTATTTT.

This chain uses TRBV29-1 with TRBJ2-5, with D possibly being TRBD1 or TRBD2 (5 bases each). Looked up from germline, CDR1 is SQVTM and CDR2 is ANQGSEA. The CDR3 extends over 15 amino acids. V dropped 1 base and J dropped 5 bases, with 17 bases sitting between them. CDR3: CSVEGRGTRGETQYF. The CDR3 DNA is TGCAGCGTTGAAGGCCGAGGGACCCGCGGTGAGACCCAGTACTTC. Using reference TRBV29-1 and TRBJ2-5 for the parts outside the CDR3, the full variable domain is SAVISQKPSRDICQRGTSLTIQCQVDSQVTMMFWYRQQPGQSLTLIATANQGSEATYESGFVIDKFPISRPNLTFSTLTVSNMSPEDSSIYLCSVEGRGTRGETQYFGPGTRLLVL.

In the case of this clonotype: A much larger clone sits a single nucleotide away, making a read error possible. This rearrangement joins TRBV7-9 to TRBJ2-3; 9 bases map to TRBD2. After removal of 5 bases from V and 5 bases from J, the junction contained 5 bases not matched to a gene. CDR1 and CDR2 from the germline V gene are SEHNR and FQNEAQ (reference sequence). This CDR3 has 14 residues. The CDR3 protein is CASSRGLALDTQYF. Written as DNA, the CDR3 is TGTGCCAGCAGCCGCGGACTAGCGCTAGATACGCAGTATTTT.

The V and J genes are TRBV10-1 and TRBJ2-3; no reliable D call. The V and J ends lost 2 bases and 9 bases respectively, with 9 bases between them. This CDR3 comprises 12 residues. Germline V lookup: CDR1 WNHNN, CDR2 SYGVQD (reference sequence). CDR3 in DNA: TGCGCCAGCAGTGAGGGGCCAGTAACGCAGTATTTT. Its translation: CASSEGPVTQYF.

This clonotype was found a few times. This chain links TRBV11-2 with TRBJ2-1; 14 bases align to TRBD2. Germline values: CDR1 SGHAT, CDR2 FQNNGV. The CDR3 has 15 amino acids. V shed 5 bases and J 6 bases; nucleotides not matched to a gene: 3. The CDR3 protein is CASSAGLAGANEQFF. CDR3 DNA: TGTGCCAGCAGCGCGGGACTAGCGGGGGCCAATGAGCAGTTCTTC.

The chain has TRBV7-2 and TRBJ1-2; D is uncertain. The V gene lost 0 bases and the J gene lost 7 bases, with 6 bases spanning the gap. In germline, CDR1 is SGHTA, CDR2 FQGNSA. The CDR3 consists of 12 residues. DNA of the CDR3: TGTGCCAGCAGCTTAGCGAGGCTTGGCTACACCTTC. Translating it yields CASSLARLGYTF.

The rearrangement uses TRBV2 and TRBJ1-5, with D unclear. The germline V and J ends were trimmed by 6 bases and 6 bases, with 12 bases remaining between them. CDR3 length equals 13 residues. Germline CDR1 is SNHLY and CDR2 is FYNNEI. The CDR3 sequence is CASSGEWSQPQHF. The CDR3 DNA reads TGTGCCAGCAGCGGCGAGTGGAGTCAGCCCCAGCATTTT.

The chain joins TRBV4-1 to TRBJ2-7, with D perhaps assigned TRBD1 or TRBD2 (5 bases each). Looked up from germline, CDR1 is MGHRA and CDR2 is YSYEKL. The CDR3 is 13 residues long. V lost 5 bases and J lost 3, with 11 bases in between. The CDR3 DNA follows: TGCGCCAGCAGCTACGGGGCAAACTACGAGCAGTACTTC. This codes for CASSYGANYEQYF.